This T cell receptor beta chain was identified in a study of radiotherapy plus CTLA-4 blockade in lung cancer. Study-level findings and limits: Reports state that early shifts in blood T cell clones, with interferon-beta, best predicted response. Radiotherapy was combined with ipilimumab, and tumor-derived TCR clones then expanded in blood.

The study treated chemo-refractory metastatic non-small-cell lung cancer patients with focal radiation plus ipilimumab CTLA-4 blockade. This clone has a single count. Its antigen remains unknown. Assay used: immunoSEQ multiplex PCR; TCRdb lists only in-frame clones, some missing. This table has 26,000 or so clones, 65% to 80% appearing once. The germline V gene encodes CDR1 PRHDT and CDR2 FYEKMQ (reference sequence). V lost 6 bases and J lost 4; bases outside the gene matches: 6. The CDR3 length is 14 residues. The chain links TRBV13 to TRBJ1-5, with 7 bases fitting TRBD1. This sample comprised peripheral blood, obtained from a patient treated with radiotherapy plus ipilimumab. This sequence originates from a human donor with non-small cell lung cancer who had stable disease on radiotherapy plus ipilimumab. The CDR3 here is CASSRGRGNQPQHF. The CDR3 DNA sequence: TGTGCCAGCAGTCGTGGCAGGGGGAATCAGCCCCAGCATTTT.